This T cell receptor (beta chain) was recovered during a study of cytomegalovirus exposure and HLA in healthy donors. With regard to this clone: Antigen unknown.

Study outcomes and limitations: Sequencing artifact likely explains a cluster of highly shared sequence variants.

The CDR3 is 17 residues long. Germline V gives CDR1 MNHEY, CDR2 SMNVEV (reference sequence). The junction had 6 bases not matched to a gene; V was cut back by 1 base and J by 1 base. Primers for the PCR totalled 60 Vbeta and 13 Jbeta. Sequencing was performed with immunoSEQ multiplex PCR; in TCRdb, only in-frame clones are kept and a portion is missing. The sample holds more than 150,000 clones, more than 65% seen once. The rearrangement uses TRBV27 and TRBJ2-2, with 7 positions matching TRBD2. This sequence originates from a man over 45 in good health and CMV-seropositive. The sequenced material came from PBMCs. CDR3 bases: TGTGCCAGCAGTTTATGGGGGGGACGACTGAACACCGGGGAGCTGTTTTTT. Protein sequence: CASSLWGGRLNTGELFF.